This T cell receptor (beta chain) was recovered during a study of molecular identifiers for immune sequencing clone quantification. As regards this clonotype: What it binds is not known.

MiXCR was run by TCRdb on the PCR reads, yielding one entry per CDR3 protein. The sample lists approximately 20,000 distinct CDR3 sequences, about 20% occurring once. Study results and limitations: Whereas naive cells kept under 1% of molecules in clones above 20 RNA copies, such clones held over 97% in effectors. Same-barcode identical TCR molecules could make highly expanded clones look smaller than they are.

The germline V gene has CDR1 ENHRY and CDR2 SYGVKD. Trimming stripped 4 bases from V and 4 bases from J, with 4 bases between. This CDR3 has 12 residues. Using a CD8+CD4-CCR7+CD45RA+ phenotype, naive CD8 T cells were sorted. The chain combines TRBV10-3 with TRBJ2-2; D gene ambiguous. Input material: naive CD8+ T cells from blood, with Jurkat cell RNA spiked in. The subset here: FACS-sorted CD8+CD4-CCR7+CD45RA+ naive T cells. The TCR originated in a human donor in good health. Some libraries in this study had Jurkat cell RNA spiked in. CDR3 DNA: TGTGCCATCAGTGTTCCCACCGGGGAGCTGTTTTTT. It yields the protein CAISVPTGELFF.